A single sample is the source of the 12 T cell receptor beta chains below, sequenced in a study of T cell responses to AZD1222 COVID-19 vaccine. Data came from immunoSEQ multiplex PCR; TCRdb stores just in-frame clones and leaves some out. The sample yields approximately 79,000 clones, nearly 90% seen once. Material: peripheral blood, obtained on day 0 of AZD1222 vaccination. The receptors originated from an adult in good health.

V is TRBV5-5 and J is TRBJ2-3, with 7 bases aligning to TRBD2. Germline CDR1 reads SGHKS; CDR2 reads YYEKEE (reference sequence). This CDR3 has 14 residues. Losses at the gene ends were 0 bases for V and 5 bases for J; bases not matched to a gene: 3. CDR3 DNA: TGTGCCAGCAGCTTGGTTATAGCGGGAGATACGCAGTATTTT. Translated: CASSLVIAGDTQYF.

The chain joins TRBV2 to TRBJ2-7; tentatively, D is TRBD2 (6 bases). The CDR3 extends over 14 amino acids. The V end was cut by 5 bases, the J end by 2 bases, with 13 bases between. Germline CDR1 and CDR2: SNHLY and FYNNEI. Here the CDR3 DNA reads TGTGCCAGCAGTTCCGGGACTCCGACCTACGAGCAGTACTTC. This sequence encodes CASSSGTPTYEQYF.

The chain has TRBV7-2 and TRBJ2-1, with a tentative D call TRBD2 (7 bases). The CDR3 is 16 residues long. Per the germline V gene, CDR1 is SGHTA and CDR2 is FQGNSA. Trimming took 5 bases from V and 2 from J, leaving 16 bases between them. The CDR3 loop reads CASSPEGGRTYNEQFF. The CDR3 coding sequence is TGTGCCAGCAGCCCAGAGGGGGGGCGAACCTACAATGAGCAGTTCTTC.

This clone was seen a single time. The genes are TRBV9 and TRBJ2-5; 7 positions agree with TRBD2. Germline CDR1 is SGDLS and CDR2 is YYNGEE. J gave up 4 bases and V 0 bases, and 3 bases lay outside the gene matches. The CDR3 is 14 amino acids. CDR3 nucleotides: TGTGCCAGCAGCGTAGGGGTAGCGGGAGAGACCCAGTACTTC. It translates to CASSVGVAGETQYF.

The chain links TRBV12-3 or TRBV12-4 to TRBJ1-1; a weak D match, TRBD1 (5 bases). V lost 6 bases and J lost 11, with 10 bases in between. CDR3 size: 10 residues. CDR3: CASRGVVAFF. CDR3 nucleotides: TGTGCCAGCAGGGGGGTGGTGGCTTTCTTT.

The chain combines TRBV7-2 with TRBJ1-3, with D hard to call. The CDR3 covers 14 residues. Trimming left V 4 bases short and J 4 bases short, with 11 bases between. CDR1 SGHTA and CDR2 FQGNSA come from the germline V gene. The CDR3, as DNA: TGTGCCAGCAGCTCCAGAGGGTGGGGAAACACCATATATTTT. Translating gives CASSSRGWGNTIYF.

The chain recombines TRBV28 with TRBJ2-7, with 7 positions matching TRBD2. The V and J ends lost 3 bases and 2 bases, in that order; junction bases with no gene match: 10. The CDR3 is 16 amino acids. From germline, CDR1 is MDHEN and CDR2 SYDVKM. This CDR3 reads CASSFYGGTPAYEQYF. CDR3 DNA sequence: TGTGCCAGCAGTTTTTACGGGGGGACTCCAGCCTACGAGCAGTACTTC.

The J gene is TRBJ2-3, the V gene TRBV4-1; D may match TRBD1 or TRBD2 (5 bases each). This CDR3 has 16 amino acids. Germline V gives CDR1 MGHRA, CDR2 YSYEKL. V lost 5 bases to trimming and J lost 0 bases, with 15 bases between them. CDR3 sequence (DNA): TGCGCCAGCAGCTCCAGCCCCCGGGACAGCACAGATACGCAGTATTTT. This translates into CASSSSPRDSTDTQYF.

This chain links TRBV28 with TRBJ1-4; no clear D. Germline values: CDR1 MDHEN, CDR2 SYDVKM. Between the trimmed V and J ends, which lost 5 bases and 8 bases, there was a span of 9 bases. The CDR3 is 12 residues long. CDR3 bases: TGTGCCAGCAGTCCCTCCAGCGAAAAACTGTTTTTT. This codes for CASSPSSEKLFF.

The V gene is TRBV6-6, the J gene TRBJ2-3; D is perhaps TRBD1 (6 bases). V was pared by 7 bases and J by 1 base, with 15 bases between. Germline CDR1 reads MNHNY; CDR2 reads SVGAGI (reference sequence). CDR3 length: 15 residues. The CDR3 spells CASTLQGWGTDTQYF. The CDR3, as DNA: TGTGCCAGCACCCTACAGGGTTGGGGCACAGATACGCAGTATTTT.

The V call is TRBV27, the J call TRBJ1-1, with D tentatively TRBD1 (5 bases). V lost 2 bases and J lost 2, with 6 bases in between. Germline lookup yields CDR1 MNHEY and CDR2 SMNVEV (reference sequence). The CDR3 loop spans 13 amino acids. The CDR3 nucleotides read TGTGCCAGCAGTTTACAGGGTAACACTGAAGCTTTCTTT. Residues: CASSLQGNTEAFF.

The chain is built from TRBV19 and TRBJ2-5; D uncertain. The length of the CDR3 is 14 residues. CDR1 is LNHDA and CDR2 is SQIVND in the germline V gene (reference sequence). Trimming removed 5 bases from V and 5 bases from J, with 15 bases in between. CDR3 sequence reads: CASSPGSAGETQYF. CDR3 nucleotides: TGTGCCAGTAGTCCCGGGTCCGCTGGGGAGACCCAGTACTTC. Together with reference TRBV19 and TRBJ2-5, the CDR3 gives the full variable domain: DGGITQSPKYLFRKEGQNVTLSCEQNLNHDAMYWYRQDPGQGLRLIYYSQIVNDFQKGDIAEGYSVSREKKESFPLTVTSAQKNPTAFYLCASSPGSAGETQYFGPGTRLLVL.